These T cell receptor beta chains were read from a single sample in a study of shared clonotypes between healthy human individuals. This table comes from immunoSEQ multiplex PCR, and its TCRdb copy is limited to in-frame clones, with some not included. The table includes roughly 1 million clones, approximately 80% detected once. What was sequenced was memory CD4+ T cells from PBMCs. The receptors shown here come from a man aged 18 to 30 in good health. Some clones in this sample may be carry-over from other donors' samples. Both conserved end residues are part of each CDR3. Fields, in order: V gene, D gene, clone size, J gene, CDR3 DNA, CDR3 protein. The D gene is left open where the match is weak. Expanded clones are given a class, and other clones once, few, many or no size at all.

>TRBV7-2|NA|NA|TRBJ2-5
TGTGCCAGCAGCTTAGGCCTAAAGGTAGTAGGAGAGACCCAGTACTTC
CASSLGLKVVGETQYF
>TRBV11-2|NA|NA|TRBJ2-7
TGTGCCAGCAGCTTACCCGGTGCGGCCTACGAGCAGTACTTC
CASSLPGAAYEQYF
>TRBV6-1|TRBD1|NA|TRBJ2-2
TGTGCCAGCAGTGTCGGACAGGGACTTATCGCCGGGGAGCTGTTTTTT
CASSVGQGLIAGELFF
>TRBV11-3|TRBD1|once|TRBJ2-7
TGTGCCAGCAGGTTCCAGGGGGCCTACGAGCAGTACTTC
CASRFQGAYEQYF
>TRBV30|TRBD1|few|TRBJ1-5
TGTGCCTGGGGGGGACAGGGTGATCAGCCCCAGCATTTT
CAWGGQGDQPQHF
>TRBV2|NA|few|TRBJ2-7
TGTGCCAGCAGAGGGGGGGCAGTGAGGTTCTACGAGCAGTACTTC
CASRGGAVRFYEQYF
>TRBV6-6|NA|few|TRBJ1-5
TGTGCCAGCAGTTACTCAGGGGCCGATCAGCCCCAGCATTTT
CASSYSGADQPQHF
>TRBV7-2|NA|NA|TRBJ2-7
TGTGCCAGCAGCTTAGGTCAACGCGCGGAGCAGTACTTC
CASSLGQRAEQYF
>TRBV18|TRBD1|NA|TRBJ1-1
TGTGCCAGCTCACCACTGGGACAGGGCACCATGAACACTGAAGCTTTCTTT
CASSPLGQGTMNTEAFF
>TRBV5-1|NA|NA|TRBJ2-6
TGCGCCAGCAGCTTGGTTTCGTCTGGGGCCAACGTCCTGACTTTC
CASSLVSSGANVLTF
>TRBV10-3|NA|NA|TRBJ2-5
TGTGCCATCAGCTCAGGGATGGGAGGCCAAGAGACCCAGTACTTC
CAISSGMGGQETQYF
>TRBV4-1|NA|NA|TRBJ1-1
TGCGCCAGCAGCCAAAAACCGCACACTGGAGGAAGGATAGCTGAAGCTTTCTTT
CASSQKPHTGGRIAEAFF
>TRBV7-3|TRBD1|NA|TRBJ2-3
TGTGCCAGCAGCTCCCAGGGGGACCACACAGATACGCAGTATTTT
CASSSQGDHTDTQYF
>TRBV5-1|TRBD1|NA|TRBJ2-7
TGCGCCAGCAGCTTGACCGGACAGGGGGCTTACGAGCAGTACTTC
CASSLTGQGAYEQYF
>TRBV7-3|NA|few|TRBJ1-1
TGTGCCAGCAGCTTACGGGGTAACACTGAAGCTTTCTTT
CASSLRGNTEAFF
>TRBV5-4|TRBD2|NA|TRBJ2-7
TGTGCCAGCAGCTTGGGCGGGAGGCCCTACGAGCAGTACTTC
CASSLGGRPYEQYF
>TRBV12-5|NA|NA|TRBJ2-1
TGTGCTAGTGGTCCCCGACTACGGGAGAACAATGAGCAGTTCTTC
CASGPRLRENNEQFF
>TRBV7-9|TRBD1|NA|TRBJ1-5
TGTGCCAGCAGCTCCGGACAGGGAAAACAGCCCCAGCATTTT
CASSSGQGKQPQHF
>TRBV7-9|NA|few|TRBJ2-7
TGTGCCAGCAGCTTAGAGGTACGGGGGCATCGGATCGAGCAGTACTTC
CASSLEVRGHRIEQYF
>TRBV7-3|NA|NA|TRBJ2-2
TGTGCCAGCAGCTCCCAGGGGACGCACACCGGGGAGCTGTTTTTT
CASSSQGTHTGELFF
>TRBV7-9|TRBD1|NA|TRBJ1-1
TGTGCCAGCAGTCCAAAAACAGGGGAACAGGGAGCTTTCTTT
CASSPKTGEQGAFF
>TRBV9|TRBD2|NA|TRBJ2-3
TGTGCCAGCAGCGTAGGAACCCTAGCGGGAGCCATCACAGATACGCAGTATTTT
CASSVGTLAGAITDTQYF
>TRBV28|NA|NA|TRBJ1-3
TGTGCCAGCGCGGGGCTCGGAAACACCATATATTTT
CASAGLGNTIYF
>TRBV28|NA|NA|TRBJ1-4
TGTGCCACAATAGGCACTAATGAAAAACTGTTTTTT
CATIGTNEKLFF
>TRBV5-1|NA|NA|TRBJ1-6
TGCGCCAGCAGCTTGGAACAGGGCTATTCACCCCTCCACTTT
CASSLEQGYSPLHF
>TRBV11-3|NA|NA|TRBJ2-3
TGTGCCAGCAGCTTACTTGCGGGATCTCCAGATACGCAGTATTTT
CASSLLAGSPDTQYF
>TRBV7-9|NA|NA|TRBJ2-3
TGTGCCAGCAGCTTAGTTCGGTCCACAGATACGCAGTATTTT
CASSLVRSTDTQYF
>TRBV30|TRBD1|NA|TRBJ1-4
TGTGCCTGGAAGGAGGGGGCTGGTGAAAAACTGTTTTTT
CAWKEGAGEKLFF
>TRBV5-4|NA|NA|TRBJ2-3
TGTGCCAGCAGCTGGAGACGACAGGATTTCACAGATACGCAGTATTTT
CASSWRRQDFTDTQYF
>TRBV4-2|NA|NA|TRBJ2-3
TGTGCCAGCAGCCAAGATCCCCCAGGGGTGGGCACAGATACGCAGTATTTT
CASSQDPPGVGTDTQYF
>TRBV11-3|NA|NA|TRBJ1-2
TGTGCCAGCAGCTCCGCCGGGACAAAGGGAGGAGGCTACACCTTC
CASSSAGTKGGGYTF
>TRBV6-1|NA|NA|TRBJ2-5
TGTGCCAGCAGTCGCGGAGAGACCCAGTACTTC
CASSRGETQYF
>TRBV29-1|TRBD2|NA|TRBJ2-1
TGCAGCGTTGGTCTAGCGGGAGCCGCGTCCTACAATGAGCAGTTCTTC
CSVGLAGAASYNEQFF
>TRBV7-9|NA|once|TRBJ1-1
TGTGCCAGCAGCTTACATGGGGGTGACACTGAAGCTTTCTTT
CASSLHGGDTEAFF
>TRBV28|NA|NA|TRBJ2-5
TGTGCCAGCAGATCCGGACAGCAAGAGACCCAGTACTTC
CASRSGQQETQYF
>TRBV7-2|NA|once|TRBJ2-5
TGTGCCAGCAGCTTAGGAGTAGCGGTTGGGGCAGAGACCCAGTACTTC
CASSLGVAVGAETQYF
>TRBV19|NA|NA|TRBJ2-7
TGTGCCAGTAGTGCCGGACTAAGATACTACGAGCAGTACTTC
CASSAGLRYYEQYF
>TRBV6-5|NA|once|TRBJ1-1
TGTGCCAGCATGAGGTACACTGAAGCTTTCTTT
CASMRYTEAFF
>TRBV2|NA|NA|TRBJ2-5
TGTGCCAGCAGTGTGCAGATAGGTGCGGAGACCCAGTACTTC
CASSVQIGAETQYF
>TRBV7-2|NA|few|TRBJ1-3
TGTGCCAGCAGCTCCGCAGGATTCTCTGGAAACACCATATATTTT
CASSSAGFSGNTIYF
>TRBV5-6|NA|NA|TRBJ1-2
TGTGCCAGCATCACCGCAGGACGAGGGTATGGCTACACCTTC
CASITAGRGYGYTF
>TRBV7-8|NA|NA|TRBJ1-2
TGTGCCAGCAGCTCGACGTATCACTATGGCTACACCTTC
CASSSTYHYGYTF
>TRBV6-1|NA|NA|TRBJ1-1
TGTGCCAGCAGTGAATTTCTGGGGCAGAACACTGAAGCTTTCTTT
CASSEFLGQNTEAFF
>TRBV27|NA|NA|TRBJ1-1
TGTGCCAGCAGGGGTGAGCCCATGGGGAACACTGAAGCTTTCTTT
CASRGEPMGNTEAFF
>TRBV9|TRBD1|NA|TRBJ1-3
TGTGCCAGCAGCGCCGAGGGGGCCTCTGGAAACACCATATATTTT
CASSAEGASGNTIYF
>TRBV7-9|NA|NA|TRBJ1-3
TGTGCCAGCAGCTTTAAGGTTAACACCATATATTTT
CASSFKVNTIYF
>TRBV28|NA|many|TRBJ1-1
TGTGCCAGCAGTTCCTGGGGTGTAATGAACACTGAAGCTTTCTTT
CASSSWGVMNTEAFF
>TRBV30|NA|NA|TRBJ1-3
TGTGCCTGGGGGAGGCCTGGCCACCGCTCTGGAAACACCATATATTTT
CAWGRPGHRSGNTIYF
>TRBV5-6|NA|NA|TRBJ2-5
TGTGCCAGCAGCTTGCGCATTCCCCAAGAGACCCAGTACTTC
CASSLRIPQETQYF
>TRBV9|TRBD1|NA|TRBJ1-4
TGTGCCAGCAGCGTAGGGCCAGGGGGCGGTGAAAAACTGTTTTTT
CASSVGPGGGEKLFF